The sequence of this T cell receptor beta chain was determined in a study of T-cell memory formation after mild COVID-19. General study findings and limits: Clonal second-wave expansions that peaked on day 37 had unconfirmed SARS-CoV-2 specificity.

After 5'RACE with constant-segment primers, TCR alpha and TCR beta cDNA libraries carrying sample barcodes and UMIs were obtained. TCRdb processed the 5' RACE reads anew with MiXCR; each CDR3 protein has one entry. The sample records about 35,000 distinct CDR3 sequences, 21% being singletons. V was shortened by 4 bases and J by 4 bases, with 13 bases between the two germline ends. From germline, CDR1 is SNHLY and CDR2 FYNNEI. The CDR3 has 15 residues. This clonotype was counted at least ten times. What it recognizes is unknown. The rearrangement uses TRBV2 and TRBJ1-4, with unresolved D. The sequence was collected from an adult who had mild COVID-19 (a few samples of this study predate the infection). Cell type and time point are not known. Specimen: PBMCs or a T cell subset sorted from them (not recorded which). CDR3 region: CASSAGGVLNEKLFF. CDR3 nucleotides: TGTGCCAGCAGTGCGGGCGGGGTGCTTAATGAAAAACTGTTTTTT.